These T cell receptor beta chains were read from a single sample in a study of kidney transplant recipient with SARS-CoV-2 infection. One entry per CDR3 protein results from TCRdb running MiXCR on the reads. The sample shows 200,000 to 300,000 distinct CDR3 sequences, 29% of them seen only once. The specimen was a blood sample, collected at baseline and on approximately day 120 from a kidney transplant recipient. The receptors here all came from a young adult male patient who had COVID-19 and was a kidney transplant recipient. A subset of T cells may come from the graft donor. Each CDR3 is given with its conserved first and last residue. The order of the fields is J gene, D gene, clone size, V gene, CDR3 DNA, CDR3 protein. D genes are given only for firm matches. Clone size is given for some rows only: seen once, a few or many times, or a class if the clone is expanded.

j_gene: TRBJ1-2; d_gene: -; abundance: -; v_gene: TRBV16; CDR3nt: TGTGCCAGCAGCTGGATGCGGGTCGTTAGAAAGACCTATGGCTACACCTTC; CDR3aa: CASSWMRVVRKTYGYTF
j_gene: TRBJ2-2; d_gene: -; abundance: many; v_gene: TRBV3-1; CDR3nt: TGTGCCAGCAGCGCTAGTAATCCCATTTCAGGCTTGACCGGGGAGCTGTTTTTT; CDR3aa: CASSASNPISGLTGELFF
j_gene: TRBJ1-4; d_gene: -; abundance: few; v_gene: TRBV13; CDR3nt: TGTGCCAGCAGCTTAGGTTACAGGGCCTTGCGTAGGCCGGATGAAAAACTGTTTTTT; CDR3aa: CASSLGYRALRRPDEKLFF
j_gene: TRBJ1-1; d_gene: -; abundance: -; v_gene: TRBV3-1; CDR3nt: TGTGCCAGCAGCTCAGGGTATCCCACTTCAATTCGCACTGAAGCTTTCTTT; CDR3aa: CASSSGYPTSIRTEAFF
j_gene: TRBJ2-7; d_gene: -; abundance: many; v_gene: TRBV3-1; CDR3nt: TGTGCCAGCAGCGGCCGGGACGGATCCTACGAGCAGTACTTC; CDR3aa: CASSGRDGSYEQYF
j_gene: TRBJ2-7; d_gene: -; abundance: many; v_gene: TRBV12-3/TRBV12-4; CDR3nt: TGTGCCAGCAGTTTATCGCCAGGGAACTACGAGCAGTACTTC; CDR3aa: CASSLSPGNYEQYF
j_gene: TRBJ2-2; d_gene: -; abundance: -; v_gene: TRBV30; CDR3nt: TGTGCCTGGACCATCAAACAGGCATCGACCGGGGAGCTGTTTTTT; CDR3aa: CAWTIKQASTGELFF
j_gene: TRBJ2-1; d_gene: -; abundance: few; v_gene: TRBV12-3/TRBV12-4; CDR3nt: TGTGCCAGCAGTCCCCGGACTTATCCCTACAATGAGCAGTTCTTC; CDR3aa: CASSPRTYPYNEQFF
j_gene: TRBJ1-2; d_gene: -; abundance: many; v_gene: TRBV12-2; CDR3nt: TGTGCAAGTCGCGCGCTAAAGACTCCACGAAAGACCTATGGCTACACCTTC; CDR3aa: CASRALKTPRKTYGYTF
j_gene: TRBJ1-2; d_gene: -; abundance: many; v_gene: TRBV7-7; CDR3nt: TGTGCCAGCAGCGCCGATATTAAGTGCCGAAAGACCTATGGCTACACCTTC; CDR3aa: CASSADIKCRKTYGYTF
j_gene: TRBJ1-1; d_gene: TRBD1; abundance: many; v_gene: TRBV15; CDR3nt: TGTGCCACCAGCGGGTCACAGGGGAGGGGGAGGAACACTGAAGCTTTCTTT; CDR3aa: CATSGSQGRGRNTEAFF
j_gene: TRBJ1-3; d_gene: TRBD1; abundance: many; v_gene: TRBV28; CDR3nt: TGTGCCAGCAGTTTATTGGGACAGGAGTACTCTGGAAACACCATATATTTT; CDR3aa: CASSLLGQEYSGNTIYF
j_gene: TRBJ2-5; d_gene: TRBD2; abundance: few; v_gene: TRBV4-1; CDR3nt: TGCGCCAGCAGCCCAGAGCCGGGACTAGCGGTAGAGACCCAGTACTTC; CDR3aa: CASSPEPGLAVETQYF
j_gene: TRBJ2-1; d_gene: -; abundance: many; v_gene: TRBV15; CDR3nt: TGTGCCACCAGGGGACCCTACAATGAGCAGTTCTTC; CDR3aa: CATRGPYNEQFF
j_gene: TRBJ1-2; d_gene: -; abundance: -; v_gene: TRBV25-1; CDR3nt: TGTGCCAGCAGTTGTTGCCAAGAACTGGGAAAGACCTATGGCTACACCTTC; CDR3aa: CASSCCQELGKTYGYTF
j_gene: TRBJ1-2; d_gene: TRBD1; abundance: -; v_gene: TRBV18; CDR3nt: TGTGCCAGCTCGGAGACAGGGGGGGACTATGGCTACACCTTC; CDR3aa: CASSETGGDYGYTF
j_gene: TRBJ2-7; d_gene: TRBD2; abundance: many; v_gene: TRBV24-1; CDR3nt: TGTGCCACCAGCCCCGGGACTAGCGGGAGGTACGAGCAGTACTTC; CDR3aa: CATSPGTSGRYEQYF
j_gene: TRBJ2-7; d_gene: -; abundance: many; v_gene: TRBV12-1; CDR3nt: TGTGCCAGCAGCTATCCCGGTCGGACAGGGGCCCACGAGCAGTACTTC; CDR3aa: CASSYPGRTGAHEQYF
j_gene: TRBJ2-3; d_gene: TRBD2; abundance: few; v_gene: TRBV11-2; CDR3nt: TGTGCCAGCAGCGTGCGGGGGGCCGGAGATACGCAGTATTTT; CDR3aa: CASSVRGAGDTQYF
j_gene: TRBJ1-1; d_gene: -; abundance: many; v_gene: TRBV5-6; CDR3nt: TGTGCCAGCAGCTTGGTTACGGGAGGGGACACTGAAGCTTTCTTT; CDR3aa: CASSLVTGGDTEAFF
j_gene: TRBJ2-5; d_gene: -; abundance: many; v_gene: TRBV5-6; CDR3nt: TGTGCCAGCAGCTTGGTGGATAATGCGGCCCAGTACTTC; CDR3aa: CASSLVDNAAQYF
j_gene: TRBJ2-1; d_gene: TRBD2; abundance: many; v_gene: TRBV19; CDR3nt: TGTGCCAGTAGTAAGGGGACTAGCGGGAGCAATGAGCAGTTCTTC; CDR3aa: CASSKGTSGSNEQFF
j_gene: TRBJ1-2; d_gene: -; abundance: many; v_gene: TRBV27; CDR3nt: TGTGCCAGCAGTTTATCAGGGTTCTCTGGCTACACCTTC; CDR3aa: CASSLSGFSGYTF
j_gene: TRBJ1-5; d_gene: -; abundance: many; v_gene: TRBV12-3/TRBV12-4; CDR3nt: TGTGCCAGCAAAGCGAGCAATCAGCCCCAGCATTTT; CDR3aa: CASKASNQPQHF
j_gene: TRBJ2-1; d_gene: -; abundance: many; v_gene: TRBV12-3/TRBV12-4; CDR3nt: TGTGCCAGCAGGCGGGACTATGAGCAGTTCTTC; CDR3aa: CASRRDYEQFF
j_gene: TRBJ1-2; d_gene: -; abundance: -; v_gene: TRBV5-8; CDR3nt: TGTGCCAGCGTAGTATGTCATCCACGAAGGACCTATGGCTACACCTTC; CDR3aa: CASVVCHPRRTYGYTF
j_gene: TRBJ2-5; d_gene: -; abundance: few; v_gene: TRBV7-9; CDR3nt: TGTGCCAGCAGCACGGACTTACAAGAGACCCAGTACTTC; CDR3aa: CASSTDLQETQYF
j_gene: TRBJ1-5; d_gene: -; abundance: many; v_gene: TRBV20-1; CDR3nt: TGCAGTGCTAGTTGGGGAGCGGATCAGCCCCAGCATTTT; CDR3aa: CSASWGADQPQHF
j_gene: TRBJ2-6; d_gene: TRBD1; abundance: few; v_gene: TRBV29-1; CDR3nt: TGCAGCGTCGCGGGACAGGACTTTTCTGGGGCCAACGTCCTGACTTTC; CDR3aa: CSVAGQDFSGANVLTF
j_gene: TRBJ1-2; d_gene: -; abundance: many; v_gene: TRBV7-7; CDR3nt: TGTGCCAGCAGCATCCAGGATAAGTGCCGAAAGACCTATGGCTACACCTTC; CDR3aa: CASSIQDKCRKTYGYTF
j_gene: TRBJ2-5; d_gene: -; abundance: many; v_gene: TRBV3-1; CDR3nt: TGTGCCAGCAGCCTCGTACGTCCCATTTCTTTCTCTGAGACCCAGTACTTC; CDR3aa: CASSLVRPISFSETQYF
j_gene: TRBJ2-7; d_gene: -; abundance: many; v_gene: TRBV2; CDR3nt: TGTGCCAGCGTGAGGCAGGGCAACCTCGTGCAGTACTTC; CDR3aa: CASVRQGNLVQYF
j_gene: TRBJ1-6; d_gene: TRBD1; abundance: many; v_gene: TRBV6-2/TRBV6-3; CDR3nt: TGTGCCACTGCGGACAGGGAGAATTCACCCCTCCACTTT; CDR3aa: CATADRENSPLHF
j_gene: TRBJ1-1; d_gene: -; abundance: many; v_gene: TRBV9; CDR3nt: TGTGCCAGCACCGTGACACCTCTGAACACTGAAGCTTTCTTT; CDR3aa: CASTVTPLNTEAFF
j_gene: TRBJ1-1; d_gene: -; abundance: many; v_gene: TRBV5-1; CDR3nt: TGCGCCAGCCGGTCTAGTCGGGATACTGATATGAACACTGAAGCTTTCTTT; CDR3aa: CASRSSRDTDMNTEAFF
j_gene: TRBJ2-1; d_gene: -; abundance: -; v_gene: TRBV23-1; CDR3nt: TGCGCCAGCAGTCAACAGGGGTCAAGCTCCTACAATGAGCAGTTCTTC; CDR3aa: CASSQQGSSSYNEQFF
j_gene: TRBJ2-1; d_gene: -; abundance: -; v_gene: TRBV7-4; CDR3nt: TGTGCCAGCAGCTTAGTAAGGAGGAGCGGGTGCGCTAGGGGCTACAATGAGCAGTTCTTC; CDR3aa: CASSLVRRSGCARGYNEQFF
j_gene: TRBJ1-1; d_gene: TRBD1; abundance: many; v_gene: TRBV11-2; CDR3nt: TGTGCCAGCAGCTTAGCAGGGGGCTATAACACTGAAGCTTTCTTT; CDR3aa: CASSLAGGYNTEAFF
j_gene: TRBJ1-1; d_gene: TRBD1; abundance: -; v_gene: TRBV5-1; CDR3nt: TGCGCCAGCAGCTTGGGCGGGACAGGGCACACTGAAGCTTTCTTT; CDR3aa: CASSLGGTGHTEAFF
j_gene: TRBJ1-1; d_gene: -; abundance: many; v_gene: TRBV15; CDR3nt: TGTGCCACCAGCAGCCAGGGTGGTGGAAACACTGAAGCTTTCTTT; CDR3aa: CATSSQGGGNTEAFF
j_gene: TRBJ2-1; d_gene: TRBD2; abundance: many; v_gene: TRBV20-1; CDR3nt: TGCAGTGCTAGAGATACGGGCGGGAGGGTCTCCTACAATGAGCAGTTCTTC; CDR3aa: CSARDTGGRVSYNEQFF
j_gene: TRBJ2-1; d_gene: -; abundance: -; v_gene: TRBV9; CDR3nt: TGTGCCAGCAGCGTAGATGCAGGGGCCTCCTACAATGAGCAGTTCTTC; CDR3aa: CASSVDAGASYNEQFF
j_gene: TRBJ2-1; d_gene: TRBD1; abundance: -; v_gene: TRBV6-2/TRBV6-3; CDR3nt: TGTGCCAGCAGTTGGGACAGCCCCTACAATGAGCAGTTCTTC; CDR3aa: CASSWDSPYNEQFF
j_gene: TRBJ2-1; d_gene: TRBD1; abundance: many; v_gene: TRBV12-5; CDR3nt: TGTGCTAGTGGTATACCCTCAGGGGGAATCTCCTACAATGAGCAGTTCTTC; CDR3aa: CASGIPSGGISYNEQFF
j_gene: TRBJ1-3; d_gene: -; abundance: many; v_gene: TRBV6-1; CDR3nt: TGTGCCAGCAGTCGCCTGACTCAAAGGGGTGGAAACACCATATATTTT; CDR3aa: CASSRLTQRGGNTIYF
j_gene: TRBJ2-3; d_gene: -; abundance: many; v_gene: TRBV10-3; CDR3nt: TGTGCCATCAGTGGAAGGGGGGACAGATCAGATACGCAGTATTTT; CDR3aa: CAISGRGDRSDTQYF
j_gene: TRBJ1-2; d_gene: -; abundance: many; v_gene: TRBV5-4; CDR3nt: TGTGCCAGCATGACCTCCGTACCAGGAAAGACCTATGGCTACACCTTC; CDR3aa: CASMTSVPGKTYGYTF
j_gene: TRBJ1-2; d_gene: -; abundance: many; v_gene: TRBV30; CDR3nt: TGTGCCTGGAGTATACCGACAGCCAAGGGCTATGGCTACACCTTC; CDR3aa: CAWSIPTAKGYGYTF
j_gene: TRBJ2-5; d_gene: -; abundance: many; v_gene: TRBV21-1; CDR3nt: TGTGCCAGCAGCCCTGGCAGGGACCAAGAGACCCAGTACTTC; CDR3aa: CASSPGRDQETQYF
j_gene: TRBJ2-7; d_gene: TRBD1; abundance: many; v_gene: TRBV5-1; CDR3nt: TGCGCCAGCAGCTTGCAACTGACAGGGGGGTCGAGGGAGCAGTACTTC; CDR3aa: CASSLQLTGGSREQYF
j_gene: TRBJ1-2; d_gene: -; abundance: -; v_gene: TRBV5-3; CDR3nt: TGTGCCAGATCGTTCACAGTGGTGAGAAAGACCTATGGCAACACCTTC; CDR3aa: CARSFTVVRKTYGNTF
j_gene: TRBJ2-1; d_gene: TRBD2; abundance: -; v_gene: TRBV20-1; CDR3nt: TGCAGTGCTTTTCCTAGCGGGAGGGCCGCATACAATGAGCAGTTCTTC; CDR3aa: CSAFPSGRAAYNEQFF
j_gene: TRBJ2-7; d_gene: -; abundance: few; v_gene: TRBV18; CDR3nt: TGTGCCAGCTCACCACCCCGGCTAGAACACGAGCAGTACTTC; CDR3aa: CASSPPRLEHEQYF
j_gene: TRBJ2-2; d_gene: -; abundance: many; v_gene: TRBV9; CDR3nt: TGTGCCAGCAGCGTAGTCACCGGGGAGCTGTTTTTT; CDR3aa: CASSVVTGELFF
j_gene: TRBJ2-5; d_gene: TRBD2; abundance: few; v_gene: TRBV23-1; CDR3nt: TGCGCCAGCAGTCCACTAAAGACTAGCGGTAAACAAGAGACCCAGTACTTC; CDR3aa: CASSPLKTSGKQETQYF
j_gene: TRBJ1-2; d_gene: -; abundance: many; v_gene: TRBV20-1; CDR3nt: TGCAGTGCTAGTCTGGGATATTATGGCTACACCTTC; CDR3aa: CSASLGYYGYTF
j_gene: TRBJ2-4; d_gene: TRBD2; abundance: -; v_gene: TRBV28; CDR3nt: TGTGCCAGCACCGATAACGGGGGGGTAGCCAAAAGCATTCAGTACTTC; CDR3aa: CASTDNGGVAKSIQYF
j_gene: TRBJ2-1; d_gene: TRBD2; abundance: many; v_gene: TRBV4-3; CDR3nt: TGCGCCAGCAGCCAACAGACTAGCGGGAGGTACAATGAGCAGTTCTTC; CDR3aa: CASSQQTSGRYNEQFF
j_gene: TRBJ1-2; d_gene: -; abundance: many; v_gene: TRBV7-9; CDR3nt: TGTGCCAGCAGCCCGCGACCGGTCGTCTATGGCTACACCTTC; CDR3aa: CASSPRPVVYGYTF